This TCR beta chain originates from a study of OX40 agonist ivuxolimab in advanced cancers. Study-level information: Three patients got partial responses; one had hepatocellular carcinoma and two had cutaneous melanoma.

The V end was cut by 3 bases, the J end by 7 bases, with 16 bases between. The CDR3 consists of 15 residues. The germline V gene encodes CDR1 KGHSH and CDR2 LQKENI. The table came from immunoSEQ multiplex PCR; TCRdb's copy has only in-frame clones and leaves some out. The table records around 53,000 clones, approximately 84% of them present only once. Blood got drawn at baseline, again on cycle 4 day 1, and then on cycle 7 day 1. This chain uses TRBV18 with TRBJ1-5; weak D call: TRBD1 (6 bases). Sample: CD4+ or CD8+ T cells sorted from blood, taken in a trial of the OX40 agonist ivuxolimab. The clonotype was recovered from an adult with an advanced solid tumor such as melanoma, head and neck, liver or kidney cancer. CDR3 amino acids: CASSPPRTANQPQHF. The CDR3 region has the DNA TGTGCCAGCTCACCCCCCCGGACAGCGAACCAGCCCCAGCATTTT.